This TCR beta chain comes out of a study of blood T cells in healthy people across ages. Isolation recovered at least 7 million PBMCs from every sample. The CDR3 runs 16 residues. The germline V gene encodes CDR1 SGHRS and CDR2 YFSETQ. A J-beta primer mix and a sample-barcoded 5' primer were used in a second PCR of about 7 to 12 cycles. TCRdb independently ran MiXCR on the 5' RACE reads; one entry per CDR3 protein. Of roughly 1,100,000 distinct CDR3 sequences detected, 20% to 25% appear once; the ten largest clones hold around 0.7%. In addition, the sample was reused for a study of T cells of mothers and their children. Turning to that study: Comparable shaping of TCR recombination output by thymic selection was observed in related and unrelated pairs.

The sequence derives from a girl between 2 and 10 years old in good health. The J gene is TRBJ2-5, the V gene TRBV5-1; maybe TRBD2 (6 bases). The DNA end is more similar to TRBJ2-1, so the J call may be wrong. The sample comprised blood. CDR3 bases: TGCGCCAGCAGCTCCGTTAATACGGGAGTTCGCAATGAGCAGTTCTTC. Its protein product is CASSSVNTGVRNEQFF.